These T cell receptor beta chains were read from a single sample in a study of beta chain features in type 1 diabetes. Method: immunoSEQ multiplex PCR; TCRdb's copy keeps in-frame clones and lacks some. The top ten clones hold around 0.97% of a sample with about 13,000 clones, over 40% of them seen once. Sequencing used stem cell memory CD4+ T cells from blood. The receptors shown here come from a young man in good health. Both conserved end residues are part of each CDR3. Fields, in order: D gene, clone size, J gene, V gene, CDR3 DNA, CDR3 protein. D genes are given only for firm matches. Clone size is stated in some rows and not others, as once, few, many or a class when expanded.

d_call: NA
clone_size: NA
j_call: TRBJ1-2
v_call: TRBV2
cdr3_nt: TGTGCCAGCAGTGAAGCGCCCAGGGTTTATGGCTACACCTTC
cdr3_aa: CASSEAPRVYGYTF

d_call: NA
clone_size: few
j_call: TRBJ2-7
v_call: TRBV5-1
cdr3_nt: TGCGCCAGCAGCTTGACAACAGGGCCCGAGCAGTACTTC
cdr3_aa: CASSLTTGPEQYF

d_call: NA
clone_size: NA
j_call: TRBJ1-2
v_call: TRBV2
cdr3_nt: TGTGCCAGCAGTGAAAGACCTCTCCAGGACTATGGCTACACCTTC
cdr3_aa: CASSERPLQDYGYTF

d_call: TRBD1
clone_size: NA
j_call: TRBJ2-1
v_call: TRBV10-3
cdr3_nt: TGTGCCATCAGTGAGTCGGGTGGGGACAGCTACAATGAGCAGTTCTTC
cdr3_aa: CAISESGGDSYNEQFF

d_call: TRBD1
clone_size: NA
j_call: TRBJ2-2
v_call: TRBV7-2
cdr3_nt: TGTGCCAGCAGCTACAGGGGGCCGGACACCGGGGAGCTGTTTTTT
cdr3_aa: CASSYRGPDTGELFF

d_call: TRBD1
clone_size: NA
j_call: TRBJ1-1
v_call: TRBV30
cdr3_nt: TGTGCCTCGCCGGGACAGGTGAACACTGAAGCTTTCTTT
cdr3_aa: CASPGQVNTEAFF

d_call: NA
clone_size: few
j_call: TRBJ1-5
v_call: TRBV7-2
cdr3_nt: TGTGCCAGCAGCTTAGCGGTTGCGGTTAGGCCCCAGCATTTT
cdr3_aa: CASSLAVAVRPQHF

d_call: NA
clone_size: few
j_call: TRBJ1-3
v_call: TRBV30
cdr3_nt: TGTGCCTGGTACCCGTCCGGCTCTGGAAACACCATATATTTT
cdr3_aa: CAWYPSGSGNTIYF

d_call: TRBD1
clone_size: medium-sized
j_call: TRBJ2-3
v_call: TRBV7-9
cdr3_nt: TGTGCCAGCAGCTTAGAGGACAGGGTTAAGTATTTT
cdr3_aa: CASSLEDRVKYF

d_call: NA
clone_size: NA
j_call: TRBJ1-5
v_call: TRBV19
cdr3_nt: TGTGCCAGTCGTTACAGTGATCAGCCCCAGCATTTT
cdr3_aa: CASRYSDQPQHF

d_call: TRBD2
clone_size: NA
j_call: TRBJ2-1
v_call: TRBV6-5
cdr3_nt: TGTGCCAGCAGTTACGGCCTAGCGGGGAGAGATGAGCAGTTCTTC
cdr3_aa: CASSYGLAGRDEQFF

d_call: TRBD2
clone_size: few
j_call: TRBJ2-5
v_call: TRBV7-2
cdr3_nt: TGTGCCAGCAGCTTAGCCCTAGCGGGGCAAGAGACCCAGTACTTC
cdr3_aa: CASSLALAGQETQYF

d_call: NA
clone_size: NA
j_call: TRBJ1-3
v_call: TRBV29-1
cdr3_nt: TGCAGCGTTCACTTTGGTGGGGAGGCTGGAAACACCATATATTTT
cdr3_aa: CSVHFGGEAGNTIYF

d_call: TRBD1
clone_size: NA
j_call: TRBJ1-1
v_call: TRBV6-1
cdr3_nt: TGTGCCAGCAGTGAAGTTACAGGGGACACTGAAGCTTTCTTT
cdr3_aa: CASSEVTGDTEAFF

d_call: TRBD1
clone_size: few
j_call: TRBJ1-2
v_call: TRBV6-5
cdr3_nt: TGTGCCAGCAGCCTGGGACAGGGCTCTGGCTACACCTTC
cdr3_aa: CASSLGQGSGYTF

d_call: NA
clone_size: NA
j_call: TRBJ1-5
v_call: TRBV27
cdr3_nt: TGTGCCAGCGCATTACTGCCTGACTTGCCCCAGCATTTT
cdr3_aa: CASALLPDLPQHF

d_call: NA
clone_size: NA
j_call: TRBJ2-7
v_call: TRBV29-1
cdr3_nt: TGCAGCGTTGAAAGACGGGGGTCCTACGAGCAGTACTTC
cdr3_aa: CSVERRGSYEQYF

d_call: TRBD1
clone_size: NA
j_call: TRBJ1-2
v_call: TRBV5-1
cdr3_nt: TGCGCCAGCAGCTTTAACCCTCGGACAGGCGATAGCGGCTACACCTTC
cdr3_aa: CASSFNPRTGDSGYTF

d_call: NA
clone_size: NA
j_call: TRBJ2-1
v_call: TRBV29-1
cdr3_nt: TGCAGTGTGCGGGGCAGCTCCTACAATGAGCAGTTCTTC
cdr3_aa: CSVRGSSYNEQFF

d_call: NA
clone_size: once
j_call: TRBJ1-3
v_call: TRBV7-7
cdr3_nt: TGTGCCAGCCGAAACAGTGGAAACACCATATATTTT
cdr3_aa: CASRNSGNTIYF

d_call: TRBD2
clone_size: NA
j_call: TRBJ2-1
v_call: TRBV11-2
cdr3_nt: TGTGCCAGCAGTTTGTGGGGGGGGACCTACAATGAGCAGTTCTTC
cdr3_aa: CASSLWGGTYNEQFF

d_call: TRBD1
clone_size: NA
j_call: TRBJ2-7
v_call: TRBV28
cdr3_nt: TGTGCCAGCAATGGACAGGGGGCGACAACGGTCAAAGGGCAGTACTTC
cdr3_aa: CASNGQGATTVKGQYF

d_call: NA
clone_size: NA
j_call: TRBJ2-5
v_call: TRBV7-2
cdr3_nt: TGTGCCAGCAGTTACAGGGTCCAAGAGACCCAGTACTTC
cdr3_aa: CASSYRVQETQYF

d_call: TRBD2
clone_size: NA
j_call: TRBJ2-7
v_call: TRBV29-1
cdr3_nt: TGCAGCGTTGAAAAAACAAGCGGGGGGGCCGGCGAGCAGTACTTC
cdr3_aa: CSVEKTSGGAGEQYF

d_call: TRBD1
clone_size: few
j_call: TRBJ2-7
v_call: TRBV4-2
cdr3_nt: TGTGCCAGCAGCCAAGTAGGGACAGGGGATTCCAACGAGCAGTACTTC
cdr3_aa: CASSQVGTGDSNEQYF

d_call: TRBD1
clone_size: NA
j_call: TRBJ1-6
v_call: TRBV7-2
cdr3_nt: TGTGCCAGCAGCACCGGACAGGGGGCTTATTCACCCCTCCACTTT
cdr3_aa: CASSTGQGAYSPLHF

d_call: NA
clone_size: NA
j_call: TRBJ2-3
v_call: TRBV19
cdr3_nt: TGTGCCAGTCAAACGGAGCATACCGGGATTAATACGCAGTATTTT
cdr3_aa: CASQTEHTGINTQYF

d_call: NA
clone_size: NA
j_call: TRBJ1-4
v_call: TRBV2
cdr3_nt: TGTGCCAGCGGGCGAGGGGGATTTGAGGAAAAACTGTTTTTT
cdr3_aa: CASGRGGFEEKLFF

d_call: NA
clone_size: NA
j_call: TRBJ2-6
v_call: TRBV6-1
cdr3_nt: TGTGCCAGCAGTGCCGACAGGCTTGGGGCCAACGTCCTGACTTTC
cdr3_aa: CASSADRLGANVLTF

d_call: TRBD2
clone_size: NA
j_call: TRBJ2-3
v_call: TRBV5-1
cdr3_nt: TGCGCCAGCAGCTTGGGACTAGCGGACATAAGCACAGATACGCAGTATTTT
cdr3_aa: CASSLGLADISTDTQYF

d_call: NA
clone_size: NA
j_call: TRBJ1-4
v_call: TRBV18
cdr3_nt: TGTGCCAGCTCACCACTTAAGACTCCAACTAATGAAAAACTGTTTTTT
cdr3_aa: CASSPLKTPTNEKLFF

d_call: TRBD1
clone_size: few
j_call: TRBJ1-5
v_call: TRBV30
cdr3_nt: TGTGCCTGGAGTGGGGACAGGGGGTCGGAGCCCCAGCATTTT
cdr3_aa: CAWSGDRGSEPQHF

d_call: TRBD1
clone_size: NA
j_call: TRBJ2-7
v_call: TRBV18
cdr3_nt: TGTGCCAGCTCCGGACAGGGGATAAAATACGAGCAGTACTTC
cdr3_aa: CASSGQGIKYEQYF